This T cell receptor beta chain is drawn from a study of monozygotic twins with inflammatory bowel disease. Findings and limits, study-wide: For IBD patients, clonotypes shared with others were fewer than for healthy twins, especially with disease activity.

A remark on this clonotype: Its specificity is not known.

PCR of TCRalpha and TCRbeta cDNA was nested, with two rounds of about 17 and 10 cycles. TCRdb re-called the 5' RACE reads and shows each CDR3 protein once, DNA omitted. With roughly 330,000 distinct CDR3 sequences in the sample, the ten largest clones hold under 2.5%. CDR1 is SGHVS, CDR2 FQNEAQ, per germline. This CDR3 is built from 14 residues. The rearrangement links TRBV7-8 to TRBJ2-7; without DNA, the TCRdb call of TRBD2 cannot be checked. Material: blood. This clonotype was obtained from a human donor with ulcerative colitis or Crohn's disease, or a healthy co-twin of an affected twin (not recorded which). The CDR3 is CASSFGTWPQEQYF.